Each of the 26 T cell receptor beta chains below was sequenced from the same sample in a study of chemoradiotherapy in HPV16-positive cancers. Measured with immunoSEQ multiplex PCR; TCRdb has only the in-frame clones, and not every one. Among about 68,000 clones, about nine tenths were seen once, and the ten largest hold under 4.5%. The sample was blood, taken from a patient who underwent chemoradiotherapy. Source of these receptors: a human donor with HPV-associated anogenital cancer.

This chain links TRBV9 with TRBJ2-7; unclear D gene. The germline gives CDR1 SGDLS, CDR2 YYNGEE. The CDR3 is 10 amino acids. V was pared by 3 bases and J by 3 bases, with 1 base between. CDR3 coding DNA: TGTGCCAGCAGCGACTACGAGCAGTACTTC. It translates to CASSDYEQYF.

The chain couples TRBV10-2 to TRBJ2-5; D possibly uses TRBD1 or TRBD2 (5 bases each). V was pared by 7 bases and J by 4 bases, with 13 bases between. This CDR3 is built from 13 residues. From germline, CDR1 is WSHSY and CDR2 SAAADI. The CDR3 sequence is CASKRGVGETQYF. CDR3 coding DNA: TGCGCCAGCAAGAGGGGAGTGGGAGAGACCCAGTACTTC.

This rearrangement joins TRBV29-1 to TRBJ1-1, with 12 bases that match TRBD1. Trimming at V came to 6 bases and at J to 8 bases, leaving 10 bases not matched to a gene. The CDR3 loop spans 14 amino acids. The germline CDR1 and CDR2 sequences are SQVTM and ANQGSEA. CDR3 DNA sequence: TGCAGCGTCTTTACCGGGACAGGGGGCCTCGAAGCTTTCTTT. This sequence encodes CSVFTGTGGLEAFF.

This clone occurred once. V is TRBV27 and J is TRBJ1-1; TRBD1 might be the D (5 bases). The V and J ends lost 2 bases and 1 base respectively, with 14 bases between them. Germline CDR1 is MNHEY and CDR2 is SMNVEV (reference sequence). The CDR3 length is 16 residues. In DNA, the CDR3 is TGTGCCAGCAGTTTAAGGTATGGGGGTCGGAACACTGAAGCTTTCTTT. Residues: CASSLRYGGRNTEAFF.

In DNA, the CDR3 is TGTGCCAGCAGCTCAACGATTGGCAATCAGCCCCAGCATTTT. It codes for CASSSTIGNQPQHF. The J gene is TRBJ1-5, the V gene TRBV11-2; D is uncertain. Between the trimmed V and J ends, which lost 4 bases and 2 bases, there was a span of 9 bases. The germline CDR1 and CDR2 sequences are SGHAT and FQNNGV. The CDR3 totals 14 residues.

This clone appeared a single time. The V gene is TRBV6-1, the J gene TRBJ2-5, with D hard to call. The germline gives CDR1 MNHNS, CDR2 SASEGT. Trimming removed 1 base from V and 1 base from J, with 19 bases in between. CDR3 size: 18 residues. The CDR3 sequence: CASSEGVGSRSGQETQYF. The CDR3, as DNA: TGTGCCAGCAGTGAAGGGGTTGGATCCCGGTCGGGCCAAGAGACCCAGTACTTC.

The chain couples TRBV30 to TRBJ2-4; 9 bases are a match to TRBD2. Looked up from germline, CDR1 is GTSNPN and CDR2 is SVGIG (reference sequence). V shed 4 bases and J 2 bases; nucleotides not matched to a gene: 3. This CDR3 contains 14 residues. The CDR3 region is CAWIAGAPKNIQYF. The CDR3 DNA is TGTGCCTGGATAGCGGGGGCCCCCAAAAACATTCAGTACTTC.

The chain employs TRBV29-1 and TRBJ1-4; D unresolved. Trimming took 5 bases from V and 7 from J, leaving 14 bases between them. Germline CDR1 is SQVTM and CDR2 is ANQGSEA. This CDR3 has 13 amino acids. The CDR3: CSVKERYSEKLFF. CDR3 DNA: TGCAGCGTTAAGGAGCGTTATAGTGAAAAACTGTTTTTT.

This chain links TRBV11-2 with TRBJ1-2; D might be TRBD1 (6 bases). This CDR3 is 14 amino acids long. V was cut by 5 bases and J by 2 bases, with 12 bases left in between. From germline, CDR1 is SGHAT and CDR2 FQNNGV. The CDR3 is CASSVEGTNYGYTF. The CDR3 bases are TGTGCCAGCAGCGTTGAGGGGACAAACTATGGCTACACCTTC. Together with reference TRBV11-2 and TRBJ1-2, the CDR3 gives the full variable domain: EAGVAQSPRYKIIEKRQSVAFWCNPISGHATLYWYQQILGQGPKLLIQFQNNGVVDDSQLPKDRFSAERLKGVDSTLKIQPAKLEDSAVYLCASSVEGTNYGYTFGSGTRLTVV.

In its sample, this clone was seen once. The chain has TRBV7-9 and TRBJ1-5; 12 bases fit TRBD1. The CDR3 has 16 residues. With 3 bases clipped from V and 3 bases from J, the junction kept 3 bases outside the gene matches. From germline, CDR1 is SEHNR and CDR2 FQNEAQ (reference sequence). The CDR3 coding sequence is TGTGCCAGCAGCTTGGGACAGGGGGCCATCAATCAGCCCCAGCATTTT. Translating gives CASSLGQGAINQPQHF.

Notes on this clone: The germline gene is not matched at one end of the junction; a read error may be the cause. The chain recombines TRBV5-1 with TRBJ2-2, with D uncertain. The CDR3 loop spans 12 amino acids. CDR1 and CDR2 from the germline V gene are SGHRS and YFSETQ. The CDR3 nucleotides are TGTGCCAGCAGCCTACCACCCGGGGAGCTGTTTTTT. It codes for CASSLPPGELFF.

The J gene is TRBJ2-3, the V gene TRBV7-9; perhaps TRBD2 as D (5 bases). Trimming left V 5 bases short and J 4 bases short, with 19 bases between. This CDR3 has 16 amino acids. The germline CDR1 and CDR2 sequences are SEHNR and FQNEAQ (reference sequence). The CDR3 bases are TGTGCCAGCAGCCCGTCCGAGGTACGGGGAGCAGATACGCAGTATTTT. Protein product: CASSPSEVRGADTQYF.

J is TRBJ1-6 and V is TRBV28; no firm D call. Germline lookup yields CDR1 MDHEN and CDR2 SYDVKM. This CDR3 is built from 13 residues. Trimming removed 8 bases from V and 7 bases from J, with 12 bases in between. CDR3 bases: TGTGCCAGCCAAGCAGGAAACAATTCACCCCTCCACTTT. It yields the protein CASQAGNNSPLHF.

V gene TRBV5-1 combines with J gene TRBJ2-2; maybe TRBD1 (7 bases). CDR1 and CDR2 (germline): SGHRS, YFSETQ. The V gene lost 4 bases and the J gene lost 3 bases, with 19 bases spanning the gap. CDR3 size: 17 residues. The CDR3 DNA follows: TGCGCCAGCAGCGGGAGGTCAGGGGGTTACGACACCGGGGAGCTGTTTTTT. This translates into CASSGRSGGYDTGELFF.

J is TRBJ2-7 and V is TRBV7-9, with 7 bases matching TRBD1. The V segment lost 4 bases and the J segment 4 bases; nucleotides outside the gene matches: 7. CDR3 size: 14 residues. Germline CDR1 is SEHNR and CDR2 is FQNEAQ (reference sequence). CDR3 nucleotides: TGTGCCAGCAGCTCAAAGGGGGCACGGTACGAGCAGTACTTC. Translating it yields CASSSKGARYEQYF. Combining the CDR3 with reference TRBV7-9 and TRBJ2-7 gives the whole variable domain DTGVSQNPRHKITKRGQNVTFRCDPISEHNRLYWYRQTLGQGPEFLTYFQNEAQLEKSRLLSDRFSAERPKGSFSTLEIQRTEQGDSAMYLCASSSKGARYEQYFGPGTRLTVT.

The rearrangement links TRBV4-2 to TRBJ1-4; TRBD1 matches 7 bases. CDR1 and CDR2 (germline): LGHNA, YNFKEQ. Trimming removed 2 bases from V and 1 base from J; junction bases left unmatched: 7. This CDR3 has 17 residues. CDR3 loop: CASSQIAGGRTNEKLFF. CDR3 DNA sequence: TGTGCCAGCAGCCAAATAGCAGGGGGAAGAACTAATGAAAAACTGTTTTTT.

The V gene is TRBV2, the J gene TRBJ2-4; unclear D gene. This CDR3 contains 16 residues. V was trimmed by 4 bases and J by 0 bases, leaving 13 bases between them. Germline V gene lookup returns CDR1 SNHLY and CDR2 FYNNEI. As DNA, the CDR3 is TGTGCCAGCAGTGGTGCATACGCCGGAGCCAAAAACATTCAGTACTTC. As protein: CASSGAYAGAKNIQYF.

As DNA, the CDR3 is TGTGCCACCTTCTCCTTCGGGGATCCACCCCTCCACTTT. It yields the protein CATFSFGDPPLHF. This chain uses TRBV6-1 with TRBJ1-6; D gene unclear. The CDR3 has 13 amino acids. V lost 10 bases, J lost 11 bases, and 18 bases lay in between. Germline V CDR1 and CDR2: MNHNS, SASEGT.

The chain joins TRBV4-1 to TRBJ1-5, with 7 bases identical to TRBD1. Germline V CDR1 and CDR2: MGHRA, YSYEKL. The length of the CDR3 is 16 residues. Germline trimming cut 0 bases from V and 4 bases from J; bases unmatched to any gene: 6. The CDR3 coding sequence is TGCGCCAGCAGCCAAGAGGAGGGGGCAAAGAATCAGCCCCAGCATTTT. It specifies CASSQEEGAKNQPQHF.

The J gene is TRBJ1-1, the V gene TRBV14, with TRBD1 as a possible D gene (5 bases). Deletions cut 4 bases from V and 0 bases from J, with 12 bases between. Germline V gene sequence: CDR1 SGHDN, CDR2 FVKESK. The CDR3 is 15 amino acids. DNA for the CDR3: TGTGCCAGCAGCCCCCAAGGGGCTTTGAACACTGAAGCTTTCTTT. Its protein is CASSPQGALNTEAFF.

The chain combines TRBV16 with TRBJ2-1; D is perhaps TRBD1 or TRBD2 (6 bases each). CDR1 is KGHSY and CDR2 is FQNENV in the germline V gene. Trimming shortened V by 4 bases and J by 9 bases, and 13 bases separated the two germline ends. This CDR3 comprises 13 residues. The CDR3 loop reads CASSLSKGGEQFF. CDR3 in DNA: TGTGCCAGCAGCCTCTCAAAGGGGGGTGAGCAGTTCTTC.

This chain joins TRBV11-2 and TRBJ2-2, with unresolved D. In germline, CDR1 is SGHAT, CDR2 FQNNGV. Trimming stripped 2 bases from V and 0 bases from J, with 10 bases between. CDR3 length: 16 amino acids. The CDR3 sequence is CASSLYQFANTGELFF. The CDR3 region has the DNA TGTGCCAGCAGCTTATATCAGTTCGCGAACACCGGGGAGCTGTTTTTT.

This clone was seen more than once but under ten times. The J gene is TRBJ2-7, the V gene TRBV4-1; a possible D gene is TRBD2 (5 bases). Between the trimmed V and J ends, which lost 0 bases and 4 bases, there was a span of 10 bases. This CDR3 has 14 amino acids. CDR1 and CDR2 (germline): MGHRA, YSYEKL. For the CDR3, the DNA is TGCGCCAGCAGCCAAGATCATACGGGATACGAGCAGTACTTC. Protein: CASSQDHTGYEQYF.

V is TRBV27 and J is TRBJ2-3; a possible D gene is TRBD1 (8 bases). Germline assignment: CDR1 MNHEY and CDR2 SMNVEV (reference sequence). This CDR3 has 15 residues. Between the trimmed V and J ends, which lost 2 bases and 4 bases, there was a span of 13 bases. CDR3 coding DNA: TGTGCCAGCAGTTTAAGACAGGGGAGGGCAGATACGCAGTATTTT. Protein sequence: CASSLRQGRADTQYF.

The rearrangement links TRBV7-9 to TRBJ2-3; perhaps TRBD2 as D (5 bases). V dropped 6 bases and J dropped 2 bases, with 12 bases sitting between them. This CDR3 has 14 amino acids. CDR1 SEHNR and CDR2 FQNEAQ come from the germline V gene (reference sequence). In DNA form, the CDR3 reads TGTGCCAGCAGTGCGGCGGGCTCCACAGATACGCAGTATTTT. Translating it yields CASSAAGSTDTQYF. Based on the CDR3 plus reference TRBV7-9 and TRBJ2-3, the full variable domain is DTGVSQNPRHKITKRGQNVTFRCDPISEHNRLYWYRQTLGQGPEFLTYFQNEAQLEKSRLLSDRFSAERPKGSFSTLEIQRTEQGDSAMYLCASSAAGSTDTQYFGPGTRLTVL.

The rearrangement links TRBV6-5 to TRBJ1-1, with D perhaps matching TRBD1 (5 bases). V was pared by 2 bases and J by 1 base, with 5 bases between. The CDR3 loop spans 13 amino acids. The germline V gene encodes CDR1 MNHEY and CDR2 SVGAGI. The CDR3 here is CASSYGGNTEAFF. Here the CDR3 DNA reads TGTGCCAGCAGTTACGGGGGGAACACTGAAGCTTTCTTT.